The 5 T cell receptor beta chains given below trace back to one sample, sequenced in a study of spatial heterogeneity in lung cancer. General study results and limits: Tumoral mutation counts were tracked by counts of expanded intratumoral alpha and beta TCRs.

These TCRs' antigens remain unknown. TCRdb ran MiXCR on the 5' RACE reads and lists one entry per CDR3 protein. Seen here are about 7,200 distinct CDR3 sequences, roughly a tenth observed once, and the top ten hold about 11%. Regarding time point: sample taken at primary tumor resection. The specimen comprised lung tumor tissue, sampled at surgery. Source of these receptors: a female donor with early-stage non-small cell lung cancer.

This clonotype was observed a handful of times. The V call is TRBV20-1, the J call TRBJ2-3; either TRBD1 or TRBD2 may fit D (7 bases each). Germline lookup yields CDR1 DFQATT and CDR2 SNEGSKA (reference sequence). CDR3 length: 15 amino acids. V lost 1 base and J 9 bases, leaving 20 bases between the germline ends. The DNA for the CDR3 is TGCAGTGCTAGAGGGGGGGGACAGTTCACAGGGACGCAGTATTTT. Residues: CSARGGGQFTGTQYF.

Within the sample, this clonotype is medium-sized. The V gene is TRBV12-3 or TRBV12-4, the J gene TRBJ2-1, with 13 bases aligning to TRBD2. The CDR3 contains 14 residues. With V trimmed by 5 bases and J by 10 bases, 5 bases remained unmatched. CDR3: CASSPRTSGREQFF. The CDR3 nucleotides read TGTGCCAGCAGTCCTCGGACTAGCGGGAGAGAGCAGTTCTTC.

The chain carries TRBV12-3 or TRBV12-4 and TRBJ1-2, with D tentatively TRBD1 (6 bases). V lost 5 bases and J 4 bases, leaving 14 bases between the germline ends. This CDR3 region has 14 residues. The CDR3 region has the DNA TGTGCCAGCAGTGCCCAACAGGGTACCTATGGCTACACCTTC. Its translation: CASSAQQGTYGYTF.

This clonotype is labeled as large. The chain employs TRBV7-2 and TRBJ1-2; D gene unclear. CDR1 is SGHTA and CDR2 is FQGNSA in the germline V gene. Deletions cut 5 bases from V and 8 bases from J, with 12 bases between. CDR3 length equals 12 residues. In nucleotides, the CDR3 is TGTGCCAGCAGCAGAGAACGGGAGGGCTACACCTTC. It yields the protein CASSREREGYTF.

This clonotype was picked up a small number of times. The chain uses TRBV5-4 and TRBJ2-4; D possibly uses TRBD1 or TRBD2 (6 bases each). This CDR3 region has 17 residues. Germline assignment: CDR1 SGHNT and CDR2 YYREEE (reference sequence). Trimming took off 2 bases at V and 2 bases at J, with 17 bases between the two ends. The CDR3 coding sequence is TGTGCCAGCAGCTTACAAGGGAGGACAGCCTCCAAAAACATTCAGTACTTC. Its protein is CASSLQGRTASKNIQYF. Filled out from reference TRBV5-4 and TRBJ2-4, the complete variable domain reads ETGVTQSPTHLIKTRGQQVTLRCSSQSGHNTVSWYQQALGQGPQFIFQYYREEENGRGNFPPRFSGLQFPNYSSELNVNALELDDSALYLCASSLQGRTASKNIQYFGAGTRLSVL.